These 5 T cell receptor beta chains were sequenced from one sample in a study of T cell responses to AZD1222 COVID-19 vaccine. The table came from immunoSEQ multiplex PCR; TCRdb's copy has only in-frame clones and leaves some out. The data contain 72,000 or so clones, approximately 90% of them singletons. Sequencing was performed on peripheral blood, taken 28 days after the second AZD1222 dose. Every receptor here comes from an adult who received the AZD1222 COVID-19 vaccine.

This clone was recorded only once. The chain joins TRBV9 to TRBJ1-2; D gene unclear. CDR1 and CDR2 (germline): SGDLS, YYNGEE. Trimming removed 0 bases from V and 4 bases from J, with 10 bases in between. CDR3 length: 14 residues. CDR3 coding DNA: TGTGCCAGCAGCGTAGTTGAGGGATCCTATGGCTACACCTTC. Its translation: CASSVVEGSYGYTF.

The J gene is TRBJ2-5, the V gene TRBV4-2; D is unresolved. Germline V gives CDR1 LGHNA, CDR2 YNFKEQ. The CDR3 covers 14 residues. V was clipped by 0 bases and J by 5 bases, with 10 bases between them. CDR3 amino acids: CASSQDGAQETQYF. CDR3 coding DNA: TGTGCCAGCAGCCAAGATGGCGCCCAGGAGACCCAGTACTTC.

V and J are TRBV2 and TRBJ1-4; D is undetermined. This CDR3 comprises 11 residues. V lost 8 bases, J lost 4 bases, and 5 bases lay in between. The germline gives CDR1 SNHLY, CDR2 FYNNEI. For the CDR3, the DNA is TGTGCCAGCGGACGTAATGAAAAACTGTTTTTT. Encoded protein: CASGRNEKLFF. The full variable domain, in which reference TRBV2 and TRBJ1-4 provide the parts outside the CDR3, is EPEVTQTPSHQVTQMGQEVILRCVPISNHLYFYWYRQILGQKVEFLVSFYNNEISEKSEIFDDQFSVERPDGSNFTLKIRSTKLEDSAMYFCASGRNEKLFFGSGTQLSVL.

The sample holds one count of this clone. The V call is TRBV15, the J call TRBJ1-1; D is perhaps TRBD1 (6 bases). The CDR3 extends over 15 amino acids. The germline V gene has CDR1 LNHNV and CDR2 YYDKDF (reference sequence). V was pared by 1 base and J by 1 base, with 10 bases between. The CDR3 here is CATSRVGASNTEAFF. The CDR3 bases are TGTGCCACCAGCAGAGTGGGGGCCTCGAACACTGAAGCTTTCTTT.

This chain links TRBV3-1 (or the pseudogene TRBV3-2) with TRBJ2-7, with a weak D call TRBD1 (5 bases). The CDR3 length is 15 residues. V gave up 1 base and J gave up 2 bases, with 12 bases separating them. Germline CDR1 and CDR2: LGHDT and YNNKEL (reference sequence). This chain's CDR3 is CASSQVRGPTYEQYF. The DNA of the CDR3 is TGTGCCAGCAGCCAAGTAAGGGGCCCAACCTACGAGCAGTACTTC.